Listed below are T cell receptor beta chains from one sample, sequenced in a study of cytotoxic CD8 clonotypes in ibrutinib-treated CLL. Generated by immunoSEQ multiplex PCR, the TCRdb table keeps only in-frame clones and is missing some. The data show about 130,000 clones, with over 75% seen just once and roughly 2% held by the top ten. The input for sequencing was PBMCs, taken after 24 months of ibrutinib treatment. The receptors come from a human donor with chronic lymphocytic leukemia. CDR3s include the opening cysteine and the closing phenylalanine or tryptophan. The D gene is left open where the match is weak. A clone size is listed for some rows: how often the clone was seen (once, few, many), or a class if it is expanded.

v_gene	abundance	d_gene	j_gene	CDR3nt	CDR3aa
TRBV30	NA	TRBD1	TRBJ1-1	TGTGCCTGTGACAGGGGCACTGAAGCTTTCTTT	CACDRGTEAFF
TRBV6-5	NA	NA	TRBJ1-6	TGTGCCAGCAGTTACGATATCAACTCCTATAATTCACCCCTCCACTTT	CASSYDINSYNSPLHF
TRBV28	NA	NA	TRBJ1-1	TGTGCCAGCAGTTTAACGCAAGACCGTGAAGCTTTCTTT	CASSLTQDREAFF
TRBV2	NA	TRBD1	TRBJ2-7	TGTGCCAGCAGTGAAGAGACAGGGGGATCGTTCGAGCAGTACTTC	CASSEETGGSFEQYF
TRBV28	NA	NA	TRBJ2-1	TGTGCCAGCAAAACCCGGGGGAATGAGCAGTTCTTC	CASKTRGNEQFF
TRBV7-3	NA	NA	TRBJ2-1	TGTGCCAGCAGCTTAACCCCTTTAACGGACCCAACCAATGAGCAGTTCTTC	CASSLTPLTDPTNEQFF
TRBV27	NA	NA	TRBJ1-5	TGTGCCAGCAGAGACATTTGGCATAGCAATCAGCCCCAGCATTTT	CASRDIWHSNQPQHF
TRBV5-1	NA	TRBD2	TRBJ2-1	TGCGCCAGCAGCTTGGTTGTAGCGGGAGTAAATGAGCAGTTCTTC	CASSLVVAGVNEQFF
TRBV6-1	NA	TRBD1	TRBJ2-3	TGTGCCAGCATTAGGACAGGGGGTGGCACAGATACGCAGTATTTT	CASIRTGGGTDTQYF
TRBV6-6	NA	NA	TRBJ1-4	TGTGCCAGCAGTTACGGGGACAAGGCACAACTGTTTTTT	CASSYGDKAQLFF
TRBV4-3	NA	NA	TRBJ2-1	TGCGCCAGCAGCCAAGTGGGGGCCGGGGGCAATGAGCAGTTCTTC	CASSQVGAGGNEQFF
TRBV9	NA	NA	TRBJ1-3	TGTGCCAGCAGCGTATACCGCTCGGGAAACACCATATATTTT	CASSVYRSGNTIYF
TRBV7-8	NA	TRBD2	TRBJ2-2	TGTGCCAGCAGCCAAGCGGGAGGGGCCACCGGGGAGCTGTTTTTT	CASSQAGGATGELFF
TRBV18	NA	NA	TRBJ1-1	TGTGCCAGCTCACCACAAGTGGCTGGGGGATTGAACACTGAAGCTTTCTTT	CASSPQVAGGLNTEAFF
TRBV5-1	NA	NA	TRBJ2-1	TGCGCCAGCAGCGTAGCAGAGTTCTACAATGAGCAGTTCTTC	CASSVAEFYNEQFF
TRBV19	NA	TRBD1	TRBJ1-5	TGTGCCACTACAGGGGGCAATCAGCCCCAGCATTTT	CATTGGNQPQHF
TRBV7-9	NA	NA	TRBJ1-2	TGTGCCAGCAGCTTAGATAATAACTATGGCTACACCTTC	CASSLDNNYGYTF
TRBV7-9	NA	TRBD2	TRBJ2-7	TGTGCCAGCAGCGAGACCAGCGGGAGGTACGAGCAGTACTTC	CASSETSGRYEQYF
TRBV27	NA	TRBD2	TRBJ2-3	TGTGCCAGCAGTTTATCGTTTCGGGACTATGCCCCAGATACGCAGTATTTT	CASSLSFRDYAPDTQYF
TRBV7-6	NA	NA	TRBJ1-1	TGTGCCAGCCACACCGGGAGGGACACTGAAGCTTTCTTT	CASHTGRDTEAFF
TRBV7-3	NA	NA	TRBJ2-1	TGTGCCAGCAGCTTAAGGCAGTCCTCCTACAATGAGCAGTTCTTC	CASSLRQSSYNEQFF
TRBV2	NA	TRBD2	TRBJ2-3	TGTGCCAGCAGCGAGAGGGGACTAGCGGGGGGCGAGGATACGCAGTATTTT	CASSERGLAGGEDTQYF
TRBV5-4	NA	TRBD2	TRBJ2-7	TGTGCCAGCAGCTCTCAAGGCCTAGCGGGGGTCTACGAGCAGTACTTC	CASSSQGLAGVYEQYF
TRBV11-2	NA	NA	TRBJ2-4	TGTGCCAGCAGCTTAGTTCTGGGGGACAAAAACATTCAGTACTTC	CASSLVLGDKNIQYF
TRBV4-3	few	NA	TRBJ1-6	TGCGCCAGCAGCCAAGACAAGGTTTCACCCCTCCACTTT	CASSQDKVSPLHF
TRBV18	NA	NA	TRBJ1-1	TGTGCCAGCTCACCACCGGGAGACTCGCAGGGAAACACTGAAGCTTTCTTT	CASSPPGDSQGNTEAFF
TRBV5-5	NA	NA	TRBJ2-7	TGTGCCAGCAGCTTGGGACCCAGGACCCAAACCTACGAGCAGTACTTC	CASSLGPRTQTYEQYF
TRBV19	NA	TRBD1	TRBJ2-7	TGTGCCAGTAGTCCCAGGACAGGCGTAGGGCAGTACTTC	CASSPRTGVGQYF
TRBV19	NA	TRBD2	TRBJ2-3	TGTGCCAGTTCCCTAGCGGGGCCTGATACGCAGTATTTT	CASSLAGPDTQYF